Listed below are T cell receptor beta chains from one sample, sequenced in a study of response to subunit inactivated influenza vaccine. TCRdb ran MiXCR on the RT-PCR reads and lists one entry per CDR3 protein. The sample consists of 700,000 to 900,000 distinct CDR3 sequences, 21% of them appearing once. The material was PBMCs from blood, obtained 5 days after vaccination. The origin of the receptors is a middle-aged man who received an inactivated influenza vaccine. Both conserved end residues are part of each CDR3. D genes are given only for firm matches. Size tells how often a clone was seen (once, few, many) or the class of an expanded clone, and some rows leave it out.

.	TRBD2	TRBV29-1	TRBJ2-3	CSVEERLAVTDTQYF	TGCAGCGTTGAAGAAAGGCTAGCGGTCACAGATACGCAGTATTTT
.	TRBD2	TRBV3-1	TRBJ2-7	CASSQHGAGGRYEQYF	TGTGCCAGCAGCCAGCATGGAGCGGGAGGTCGGTACGAGCAGTACTTC
.	.	TRBV5-8	TRBJ2-3	CASSSLTRTDTQYF	TGTGCCAGCAGCTCTCTAACCCGCACAGATACGCAGTATTTT
.	.	TRBV7-9	TRBJ1-2	CASSLGGMALSGYTF	TGTGCCAGCAGCTTAGGAGGGATGGCTCTTAGCGGCTACACCTTC
few	.	TRBV7-3	TRBJ2-1	CASSFLGERYNEQFF	TGTGCCAGCAGTTTCCTCGGAGAGCGTTACAATGAGCAGTTCTTC
.	.	TRBV28	TRBJ2-2	CASSFRPDNGELFF	TGTGCCAGCAGTTTCCGGCCGGACAACGGGGAGCTGTTTTTT
.	.	TRBV6-2/TRBV6-3	TRBJ2-5	CASSYGEETQYF	TGTGCCAGCAGTTACGGCGAAGAGACCCAGTACTTC
few	TRBD2	TRBV4-2	TRBJ2-1	CASSQEPGGRFDEQFF	TGTGCCAGCAGCCAAGAGCCTGGCGGGAGGTTCGATGAGCAGTTCTTC
many	.	TRBV20-1	TRBJ1-3	CSARGSGQRFSGNTIYF	TGCAGTGCTAGAGGTAGCGGACAGAGATTCTCTGGAAACACCATATATTTT
.	.	TRBV29-1	TRBJ2-7	CSAGHGPYEQYF	TGCAGCGCAGGACACGGACCCTACGAGCAGTACTTC
few	.	TRBV28	TRBJ2-7	CASRMTGSSYEQYF	TGTGCCAGCAGAATGACAGGTAGCTCCTACGAGCAGTACTTC
few	.	TRBV7-9	TRBJ2-6	CASQRIGANVLTF	TGTGCCAGCCAGAGGATTGGGGCCAACGTCCTGACTTTC
.	TRBD2	TRBV7-9	TRBJ2-7	CASSLSGKPHSYEQYF	TGTGCCAGCAGCTTAAGCGGGAAGCCCCACTCCTACGAGCAGTACTTC
few	TRBD2	TRBV4-2	TRBJ2-4	CASSQDGAGEDKNIQYF	TGTGCCAGCAGCCAAGATGGAGCGGGAGAGGACAAAAACATTCAGTACTTC
few	.	TRBV12-3/TRBV12-4	TRBJ1-2	CASSLARKGANGYTF	TGTGCCAGCAGTTTAGCGAGGAAAGGAGCAAATGGCTACACCTTC
.	.	TRBV5-1	TRBJ2-7	CASSLEFERQQYF	TGCGCCAGCAGCTTGGAGTTCGAGCGTCAGCAGTACTTC